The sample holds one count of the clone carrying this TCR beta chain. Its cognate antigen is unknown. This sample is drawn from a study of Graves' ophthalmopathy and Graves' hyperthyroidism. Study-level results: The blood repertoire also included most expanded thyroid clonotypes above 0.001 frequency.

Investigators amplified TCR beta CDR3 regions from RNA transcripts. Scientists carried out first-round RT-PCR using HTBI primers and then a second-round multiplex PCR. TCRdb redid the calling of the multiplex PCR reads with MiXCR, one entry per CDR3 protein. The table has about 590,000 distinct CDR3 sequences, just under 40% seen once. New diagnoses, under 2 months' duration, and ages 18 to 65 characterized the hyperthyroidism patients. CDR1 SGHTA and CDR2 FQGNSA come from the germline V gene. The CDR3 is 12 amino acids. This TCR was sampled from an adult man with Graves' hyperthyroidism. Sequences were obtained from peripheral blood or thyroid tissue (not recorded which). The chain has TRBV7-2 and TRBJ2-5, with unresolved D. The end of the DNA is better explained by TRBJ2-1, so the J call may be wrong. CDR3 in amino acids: CASSPTQDEQFF. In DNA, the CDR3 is TGTGCCAGCAGCCCCACACAAGATGAGCAGTTCTTC.